The source of this T cell receptor beta chain is a study of CD8 T cells in Susac syndrome. From blood CD8+ and CD4+ T cells, the TCR beta chain was sequenced. The CD8+ and CD4+ T cells were negatively isolated, with the TEMRA cells enriched by FACS. This CDR3 is built from 14 residues. With 1 base removed from V and 6 bases from J, the gap between germline ends came to 9 bases. Germline V gene data show CDR1 as LNHNV and CDR2 as YYDKDF (reference sequence). RNA amounts of roughly 0.45 to 1 ug underwent reverse transcription with random hexamers. It was immunoSEQ multiplex PCR that amplified TCR beta CDR3 across 54 Vbeta and 13 Jbeta. TCRdb re-called the immunoSEQ multiplex PCR reads through MiXCR, storing one row per CDR3 protein. This table has some 140,000 distinct CDR3 sequences, 95% appearing once.

The V gene is TRBV15, the J gene TRBJ2-2, with a tentative D call TRBD2 (5 bases). Sequenced input: CD8+ T cells from PBMCs. The TCR originated in a human donor with Susac syndrome. CDR3 protein: CATSRGTGSGELFF. The CDR3 DNA reads TGTGCCACCAGCAGAGGGACGGGATCCGGGGAGCTGTTTTTT.